The T cell receptor beta chain described here comes from a study of T cells in Graves' hyperthyroidism and ophthalmopathy. Whole-study context: The authors collected peripheral blood at initial diagnosis, before any treatment.

The table lists this clonotype with a few counts. Authors of the study amplified TCR beta CDR3 regions from RNA transcripts. First-round RT-PCR of the TCR CDR3 relied on the HTBI primer set. TCRdb re-derived calls from the multiplex PCR reads in MiXCR, one entry per CDR3 protein. The sample has around 350,000 distinct CDR3 sequences; roughly 13% are singletons. With a duration under 2 months, the hyperthyroidism was newly diagnosed in patients aged 18 to 65. Uncontrolled infections, other autoimmune diseases, pregnancy or lactation led to exclusion of patients. In making diagnoses, clinical symptoms, serum thyroxine and TRAb, thyroid ultrasound and orbital computed tomography were all used. V gave up 2 bases and J gave up 4 bases; unmatched junction bases: 8. The CDR3 is 16 amino acids. Germline loops: CDR1 LGHDT, CDR2 YNNKEL (reference sequence).

The sequenced sample was blood. The source is a woman between 18 and 30 years old with Graves' hyperthyroidism. The chain combines TRBV3-1 with TRBJ2-3; 8 bases map to TRBD2. CDR3 residues: CASSQNPTSGADTQYF. The CDR3 nucleotides read TGTGCCAGCAGCCAAAACCCCACTAGCGGCGCAGATACGCAGTATTTT.